The 27 T cell receptor beta chains below all came from one sample that was sequenced in a study of T cell changes during pregnancy in multiple sclerosis (dated by TCRdb to between 2018 and 2021). The library came from the immunoSEQ multiplex PCR assay. Not all clones reach the TCRdb copy of this immuneACCESS table, which keeps in-frame sequences only. Checked studies attribute under half of the gap to unresolved V genes and leave the rest unexplained. In all, the sample holds 40,000 to 50,000 clones, and around 92% of those were seen once. The ten largest make up roughly 0.55% of the sample. The sample in question was CD4+ T cells from peripheral blood mononuclear cells, obtained in the third trimester of pregnancy. The receptors were gathered from a female donor with multiple sclerosis, enrolled in a pregnancy study.

The chain has TRBV11-2 and TRBJ1-1; D remains ambiguous. Trimming stripped 2 bases from V and 6 bases from J, with 13 bases between. CDR3 length: 14 residues. Germline CDR1 reads SGHAT; CDR2 reads FQNNGV. The CDR3 spells CASSLTAGYAEAFF. The DNA of the CDR3 is TGTGCCAGCAGCTTAACGGCGGGTTATGCTGAAGCTTTCTTT.

The J gene is TRBJ2-7, the V gene TRBV7-9, with 11 bases identical to TRBD2. Germline CDR1 is SEHNR and CDR2 is FQNEAQ (reference sequence). V gave up 1 base and J gave up 6 bases; unmatched junction bases: 5. The CDR3 totals 15 residues. The CDR3 region has the DNA TGTGCCAGCAGCTTAGTTTCGCTAGCGGGAGGCGAGCAGTACTTC. Translating it yields CASSLVSLAGGEQYF.

The chain carries TRBV2 and TRBJ1-2; 8 nucleotides agree with TRBD1. Germline values: CDR1 SNHLY, CDR2 FYNNEI. V shed 6 bases, J shed 4 bases, and the junction held 16 bases outside the gene matches. The CDR3 has 17 residues. The CDR3 DNA sequence: TGTGCCAGCAGCGCGGGGGCCGGACAGGGAGGCTCCTATGGCTACACCTTC. Translating it yields CASSAGAGQGGSYGYTF.

The rearrangement joins TRBV7-2 to TRBJ2-7; D is unclear. V shed 5 bases and J shed 1 base, with 6 bases lying between them. The CDR3 is 12 residues long. The germline gives CDR1 SGHTA, CDR2 FQGNSA. The CDR3 DNA reads as TGTGCCAGCAGCATAAATTCCTACGAGCAGTACTTC. Amino acid sequence: CASSINSYEQYF. Full variable domain (missing parts from reference TRBV7-2 and TRBJ2-7): GAGVSQSPSNKVTEKGKDVELRCDPISGHTALYWYRQSLGQGLEFLIYFQGNSAPDKSGLPSDRFSAERTGGSVSTLTIQRTQQEDSAVYLCASSINSYEQYFGPGTRLTVT.

This chain joins TRBV30 and TRBJ1-4, with TRBD1 matching 12 bases. J gave up 2 bases and V 2 bases, and 6 bases lay outside the gene matches. The CDR3 is 17 amino acids. Germline V lookup: CDR1 GTSNPN, CDR2 SVGIG (reference sequence). CDR3 sequence reads: CAWSRDRGLLTNEKLFF. In nucleotides, the CDR3 is TGTGCCTGGAGTCGGGACAGGGGGCTTCTCACTAATGAAAAACTGTTTTTT.

This chain connects TRBV19 to TRBJ1-1, with D perhaps TRBD1 (5 bases). V lost 3 bases and J 1 base, leaving 21 bases between the germline ends. From germline, CDR1 is LNHDA and CDR2 SQIVND (reference sequence). The CDR3 extends over 18 amino acids. CDR3 sequence: CASSILKGMGLKNTEAFF. In nucleotides, the CDR3 is TGTGCCAGTAGTATCTTGAAGGGGATGGGTCTAAAGAACACTGAAGCTTTCTTT.

This chain connects TRBV6-6 to TRBJ1-2; 7 positions match TRBD1. Germline values: CDR1 MNHNY, CDR2 SVGAGI (reference sequence). CDR3 length equals 13 residues. V shed 5 bases and J 2 bases; nucleotides not matched to a gene: 2. The CDR3 DNA reads as TGTGCCAGCAGTCGACAGGGAAACTATGGCTACACCTTC. This codes for CASSRQGNYGYTF.

The rearrangement links TRBV14 to TRBJ2-1; 14 positions match TRBD2. Germline V gene data show CDR1 as SGHDN and CDR2 as FVKESK. The length of the CDR3 is 16 residues. The junction had 3 bases not matched to a gene; V was cut back by 4 bases and J by 4 bases. CDR3 residues: CASSPGLAGVYNEQFF. The CDR3 DNA follows: TGTGCCAGCAGCCCGGGACTAGCGGGAGTATACAATGAGCAGTTCTTC. Full variable domain (missing parts from reference TRBV14 and TRBJ2-1): EAGVTQFPSHSVIEKGQTVTLRCDPISGHDNLYWYRRVMGKEIKFLLHFVKESKQDESGMPNNRFLAERTGGTYSTLKVQPAELEDSGVYFCASSPGLAGVYNEQFFGPGTRLTVL.

The V and J genes are TRBV9 and TRBJ2-5, with D maybe TRBD1 (5 bases). Trimming left V 0 bases short and J 2 bases short, with 11 bases between. Germline V CDR1 and CDR2: SGDLS, YYNGEE. This CDR3 is built from 15 residues. This chain's CDR3 is CASSVGQLIQETQYF. Written as DNA, the CDR3 is TGTGCCAGCAGCGTAGGACAGTTAATTCAAGAGACCCAGTACTTC.

The V and J genes are TRBV28 and TRBJ2-2; TRBD1 agrees at 10 bases. Looked up from germline, CDR1 is MDHEN and CDR2 is SYDVKM. The CDR3 spans 16 residues. Trimming cost V 5 bases and J 10 bases; bases outside gene matches: 13. CDR3 sequence reads: CASSRYTRQGAEELFF. The CDR3 coding sequence is TGTGCCAGCAGTAGATACACCCGACAGGGGGCAGAGGAGCTGTTTTTT.

The rearrangement joins TRBV9 to TRBJ1-1; TRBD1 is a possible D gene (6 bases). Trimming shortened V by 0 bases and J by 8 bases, and 17 bases separated the two germline ends. CDR1 is SGDLS and CDR2 is YYNGEE in the germline V gene. CDR3 length equals 15 residues. CDR3 nucleotides: TGTGCCAGCAGCGTAGTCCCCACCACAGGGACGGAAGCTTTCTTT. Protein sequence: CASSVVPTTGTEAFF.

This chain links TRBV7-3 with TRBJ2-3, with TRBD2 matching over 7 bases. The CDR3 covers 14 residues. Germline CDR1 and CDR2: SGHTA and FQGTGA. J lost 5 bases, V lost 2 bases, and 4 bases had no gene match. CDR3 residues: CASSLGGSIDTQYF. CDR3 nucleotides: TGTGCCAGCAGCTTAGGCGGGAGTATAGATACGCAGTATTTT.

The chain links TRBV5-1 to TRBJ1-2, with D unclear. Germline assignment: CDR1 SGHRS and CDR2 YFSETQ. The CDR3 covers 15 residues. V gave up 0 bases and J gave up 6 bases, with 15 bases separating them. CDR3 bases: TGCGCCAGCAGCTTGGAGGGTCTTCGGGGTGATGGCTACACCTTC. Protein sequence: CASSLEGLRGDGYTF.

The chain links TRBV11-3 to TRBJ2-1; 11 nucleotides line up with TRBD2. The CDR3 sequence is 14 residues long. Trimming cost V 5 bases and J 8 bases; bases outside gene matches: 5. CDR1 and CDR2 from the germline V gene are SGHNT and YENEEA. DNA of the CDR3: TGTGCCAGCAGCAAACTAGCGGGAGATGATGAGCAGTTCTTC. Amino acids: CASSKLAGDDEQFF.

V is TRBV18 and J is TRBJ1-1; possible D gene TRBD1, 5 bases. The CDR3 contains 15 residues. The germline V gene has CDR1 KGHSH and CDR2 LQKENI. The ends were cut back, 2 bases at V and 6 bases at J, with 16 bases in the middle. The CDR3 spells CASSPEILGAAEAFF. Here the CDR3 DNA reads TGTGCCAGCTCACCAGAGATTCTTGGGGCTGCTGAAGCTTTCTTT.

This clone has more than one count but fewer than ten. The chain combines TRBV18 with TRBJ2-5; D is perhaps TRBD2 (6 bases). The germline gives CDR1 KGHSH, CDR2 LQKENI. This CDR3 comprises 15 residues. V lost 2 bases to trimming and J lost 5 bases, with 15 bases between them. This chain's CDR3 is CASSPLAEDLETQYF. CDR3 nucleotides: TGTGCCAGCTCACCATTAGCGGAGGATCTGGAGACCCAGTACTTC.

J is TRBJ1-1 and V is TRBV5-1, with unresolved D. From germline, CDR1 is SGHRS and CDR2 YFSETQ. Trimming left V 0 bases short and J 1 base short, with 10 bases between. The CDR3 is made up of 15 amino acids. This chain's CDR3 is CASSLAVTQNTEAFF. CDR3 in DNA: TGCGCCAGCAGCTTGGCGGTTACTCAGAACACTGAAGCTTTCTTT.

The count of this clone is one. The V gene is TRBV10-2, the J gene TRBJ2-5; 12 bases are a match to TRBD2. The length of the CDR3 is 18 residues. Germline CDR1 and CDR2: WSHSY and SAAADI. The V and J ends lost 6 bases and 4 bases, in that order; junction bases with no gene match: 15. Here the CDR3 DNA reads TGCGCCAGCAGAGGGGGGCTCTGGGCTAGCGGGAGGGGAGAGACCCAGTACTTC. The encoded protein is CASRGGLWASGRGETQYF.

The CDR3 is CASSTSGGNYGYTF. The CDR3 DNA follows: TGTGCCAGCAGTACCTCAGGAGGGAACTATGGCTACACCTTC. The V and J genes are TRBV6-1 and TRBJ1-2; D unresolved. This CDR3 region has 14 residues. Trimming removed 5 bases from V and 2 bases from J, with 12 bases in between. Germline CDR1 and CDR2: MNHNS and SASEGT.

The genes are TRBV15 and TRBJ2-1; 12 bases align to TRBD2. The germline V gene has CDR1 LNHNV and CDR2 YYDKDF (reference sequence). V trimming: 5 bases; J trimming: 10 bases; junction bases outside the gene matches: 9. The CDR3 loop spans 15 amino acids. The CDR3 region is CATSGGLAGYREQFF. CDR3 DNA sequence: TGTGCCACCAGCGGGGGACTAGCGGGTTATCGGGAGCAGTTCTTC. The full variable domain, with the rest looked up from reference TRBV15 and TRBJ2-1, is DAMVIQNPRYQVTQFGKPVTLSCSQTLNHNVMYWYQQKSSQAPKLLFHYYDKDFNNEADTPDNFQSRRPNTSFCFLDIRSPGLGDTAMYLCATSGGLAGYREQFFGPGTRLTVL.

V is TRBV9 and J is TRBJ2-2, with TRBD1 matching 8 bases. V lost 3 bases and J lost 5; bases outside the gene matches: 6. CDR1 is SGDLS, CDR2 YYNGEE, per germline. This CDR3 is 15 amino acids long. Here the CDR3 reads CASSGPQGVTGELFF. Written as DNA, the CDR3 is TGTGCCAGCAGCGGACCACAGGGGGTGACCGGGGAGCTGTTTTTT.

V and J are TRBV12-2 and TRBJ2-1; the table's D gene call, TRBD2, was not cross checked with the DNA. TRBV12-2 is a known pseudogene. The CDR3 has 19 amino acids. This CDR3 is CASRAEPNGTSGAYNEQFF. The DNA for the CDR3 is TGTGCAAGTCGCGCGGAACCAAACGGGACTAGCGGGGCCTACAATGAGCAGTTCTTC.

CDR3 nucleotides: TGCGCCAGCAGCCAAGGGCGAGCGGGAGTGGCAGATACGCAGTATTTT. Protein: CASSQGRAGVADTQYF. V is TRBV4-3 and J is TRBJ2-3; 8 bases agree with TRBD2. The CDR3 extends over 16 amino acids. Germline CDR1 reads LGHNA; CDR2 reads YSLEER. The V and J ends lost 1 base and 4 bases, in that order; junction bases with no gene match: 7.

The V gene is TRBV4-1, the J gene TRBJ1-6; D gene uncertain. V gave up 3 bases and J gave up 7 bases, with 13 bases separating them. The CDR3 loop spans 15 amino acids. Germline V CDR1 and CDR2: MGHRA, YSYEKL. CDR3 amino acids: CASSQSDVWNSPLHF. As DNA, the CDR3 is TGCGCCAGCAGCCAGAGCGATGTCTGGAATTCACCCCTCCACTTT.

The rearrangement uses TRBV7-2 and TRBJ2-1, with 8 bases aligning to TRBD2. V lost 2 bases to trimming and J lost 0 bases; unmatched junction nucleotides: 3. The germline V gene has CDR1 SGHTA and CDR2 FQGNSA. The CDR3 spans 16 residues. The CDR3 region is CASSLSGGSSYNEQFF. The CDR3 bases are TGTGCCAGCAGCTTAAGCGGGGGAAGCTCCTACAATGAGCAGTTCTTC.

The chain carries TRBV28 and TRBJ2-7; 9 bases line up with TRBD2. The CDR3 has 15 residues. The ends lost 6 bases at V and 7 bases at J; junction bases unmatched: 13. Germline-derived CDR1 and CDR2 are MDHEN and SYDVKM. The CDR3 DNA is TGTGCCAGCAGGCGAACCGGGACTAGCTTGGGGGAGCAGTACTTC. Translating it yields CASRRTGTSLGEQYF.

CDR3: CASTKGQGIRYEQYF. The CDR3 region has the DNA TGCGCCAGCACCAAGGGGCAGGGAATAAGGTACGAGCAGTACTTC. J is TRBJ2-7 and V is TRBV5-1; a weak D match, TRBD1 (5 bases). The CDR3 consists of 15 residues. Germline lookup yields CDR1 SGHRS and CDR2 YFSETQ. V dropped 6 bases and J dropped 4 bases, with 20 bases sitting between them.